Listed here are 27 T cell receptor beta chains from one sample, sequenced in a study of shared clonotypes between healthy human individuals. Only in-frame clones appear in the TCRdb table, and some are missing; sequencing was by immunoSEQ multiplex PCR. In the table there are about 1,500,000 clones, 95% to 97% of which are singletons. Input material: naive CD4+ T cells sorted from blood. Subset meaning: CD45RA+ positively selected. The receptors come from a man younger than 45 in good health.

A single count supports this clone. CDR3 loop: CASMEGVANTGELFF. DNA for the CDR3: TGTGCCAGCATGGAGGGGGTGGCGAACACCGGGGAGCTGTTTTTT. The chain has TRBV6-5 and TRBJ2-2, with D perhaps matching TRBD1 or TRBD2 (6 bases each). The ends were cut back, 7 bases at V and 0 bases at J, with 12 bases in the middle. Germline assignment: CDR1 MNHEY and CDR2 SVGAGI. The CDR3 totals 15 residues.

V is TRBV15 and J is TRBJ2-1; TRBD2 is a possible D gene (6 bases). The germline V gene encodes CDR1 LNHNV and CDR2 YYDKDF (reference sequence). The CDR3 contains 16 residues. V lost 1 base, J lost 9 bases, and 19 bases lay in between. Here the CDR3 reads CATSRVWEVASSEQFF. CDR3 bases: TGTGCCACCAGCAGAGTCTGGGAGGTAGCATCTAGTGAGCAGTTCTTC.

The chain links TRBV12-5 to TRBJ2-1, with unresolved D. Per germline, CDR1 LGHNT and CDR2 FRNRAP. The CDR3 sequence is 15 residues long. Trimming stripped 1 base from V and 4 bases from J, with 11 bases between. The CDR3 protein is CASGLGPDLYNEQFF. DNA of the CDR3: TGTGCTAGTGGTTTGGGTCCAGATTTGTACAATGAGCAGTTCTTC.

The J gene is TRBJ2-5, the V gene TRBV7-9; D unclear. Trimming cost V 5 bases and J 0 bases, with 4 bases left between them. CDR3 length: 12 amino acids. Germline CDR1 reads SEHNR; CDR2 reads FQNEAQ (reference sequence). CDR3 coding DNA: TGTGCCAGCAGCGAGTACCAAGAGACCCAGTACTTC. Protein: CASSEYQETQYF.

The count of this clone is one. The chain employs TRBV27 and TRBJ2-3; 12 nucleotides agree with TRBD2. CDR1 is MNHEY and CDR2 is SMNVEV in the germline V gene (reference sequence). With V trimmed by 6 bases and J by 2 bases, 24 bases remained unmatched. The CDR3 spans 22 residues. The CDR3 loop reads CASRGRGSSGRARLPHTDTQYF. The DNA of the CDR3 is TGTGCCAGCAGGGGGAGGGGTTCTAGCGGGAGGGCCCGATTACCGCACACAGATACGCAGTATTTT.

V gene TRBV2 combines with J gene TRBJ1-1, with unresolved D. CDR1 and CDR2 from the germline V gene are SNHLY and FYNNEI. V shed 6 bases and J shed 0 bases, with 8 bases lying between them. The CDR3 loop spans 13 amino acids. Here the CDR3 DNA reads TGTGCCAGCAGGGCACTGGTGAACACTGAAGCTTTCTTT. As protein: CASRALVNTEAFF. Full variable domain (remainder filled in from reference TRBV2 and TRBJ1-1): EPEVTQTPSHQVTQMGQEVILRCVPISNHLYFYWYRQILGQKVEFLVSFYNNEISEKSEIFDDQFSVERPDGSNFTLKIRSTKLEDSAMYFCASRALVNTEAFFGQGTRLTVV.

The chain has TRBV19 and TRBJ2-1, with 9 positions matching TRBD2. Germline CDR1 and CDR2: LNHDA and SQIVND (reference sequence). The CDR3 contains 17 residues. V lost 0 bases to trimming and J lost 2 bases; unmatched junction nucleotides: 5. CDR3 DNA: TGTGCCAGTAGTATAGATTCGACTAGCGGCGCCTACAATGAGCAGTTCTTC. Protein product: CASSIDSTSGAYNEQFF.

As DNA, the CDR3 is TGTGCCAGCAGTAGCGGGAGTCGGGGAGAGCAGTACTTC. As protein: CASSSGSRGEQYF. This rearrangement joins TRBV28 to TRBJ2-7; 8 nucleotides line up with TRBD2. Losses at the gene ends were 5 bases for V and 7 bases for J; bases not matched to a gene: 7. This CDR3 is built from 13 residues. Germline CDR1 reads MDHEN; CDR2 reads SYDVKM.

The rearrangement joins TRBV9 to TRBJ2-1; tentative D call: TRBD2 (6 bases). The CDR3 runs to 16 residues. Germline V gene sequence: CDR1 SGDLS, CDR2 YYNGEE. V was shortened by 5 bases and J by 6 bases, with 21 bases between the two germline ends. Here the CDR3 reads CASSVTIGLSTNEQFF. In nucleotides, the CDR3 is TGTGCCAGCAGTGTAACCATTGGACTAAGTACCAATGAGCAGTTCTTC.

In this sample, this clone turned up a few times. This chain connects TRBV6-1 to TRBJ2-2; D assignment may be TRBD1 or TRBD2 (5 bases each). From germline, CDR1 is MNHNS and CDR2 SASEGT. V was cut by 7 bases and J by 2 bases, with 11 bases left in between. This CDR3 is 14 amino acids long. The CDR3 DNA reads TGTGCCAGCAAACGGGACGTAAACACCGGGGAGCTGTTTTTT. Translated, it gives CASKRDVNTGELFF.

Of note for this clone: Other DNA sequences in the sample encode the same CDR3. The chain employs TRBV27 and TRBJ2-3; no definite D call. Trimming took off 0 bases at V and 1 base at J, with 2 bases between the two ends. The CDR3 consists of 13 residues. The germline gives CDR1 MNHEY, CDR2 SMNVEV (reference sequence). DNA of the CDR3: TGTGCCAGCAGTTTATCAGGCACAGATACGCAGTATTTT. Amino acid sequence: CASSLSGTDTQYF.

CDR3: CASSIDGLAGPWNEQYF. The DNA of the CDR3 is TGTGCCAGTAGTATAGATGGGCTAGCGGGACCTTGGAACGAGCAGTACTTC. V and J are TRBV19 and TRBJ2-7; 9 nucleotides line up with TRBD2. J lost 5 bases, V lost 0 bases, and 11 bases had no gene match. The CDR3 spans 17 residues. Germline V gene data show CDR1 as LNHDA and CDR2 as SQIVND (reference sequence).

This chain joins TRBV9 and TRBJ2-3; D gene ambiguous. The CDR3 is 15 amino acids. Trimming shortened V by 0 bases and J by 6 bases, and 14 bases separated the two germline ends. CDR1 and CDR2 (germline): SGDLS, YYNGEE. The CDR3 nucleotides read TGTGCCAGCAGCGTAGGGCCTAAAGCTGGGGATACGCAGTATTTT. Its translation: CASSVGPKAGDTQYF.

The genes are TRBV5-1 and TRBJ2-6; 8 nucleotides agree with TRBD1. Germline V gene data show CDR1 as SGHRS and CDR2 as YFSETQ. V shed 5 bases and J 1 base; nucleotides not matched to a gene: 11. This CDR3 spans 18 amino acids. CDR3 protein: CASRHQDRVQSGANVLTF. The DNA of the CDR3 is TGCGCCAGCAGACATCAGGACAGGGTTCAATCTGGGGCCAACGTCCTGACTTTC. The full variable domain, completed using reference TRBV5-1 and TRBJ2-6, is KAGVTQTPRYLIKTRGQQVTLSCSPISGHRSVSWYQQTPGQGLQFLFEYFSETQRNKGNFPGRFSGRQFSNSRSEMNVSTLELGDSALYLCASRHQDRVQSGANVLTFGAGSRLTVL.

The chain couples TRBV5-1 to TRBJ2-2; 7 bases are a match to TRBD2. Germline V CDR1 and CDR2: SGHRS, YFSETQ. V shed 3 bases and J 3 bases; nucleotides not matched to a gene: 5. CDR3 length: 15 residues. The CDR3 DNA follows: TGCGCCAGCAGCTCGATAAGCGGGGACACCGGGGAGCTGTTTTTT. Its translation: CASSSISGDTGELFF.

The V call is TRBV7-2, the J call TRBJ2-1, with 9 bases that match TRBD2. In germline, CDR1 is SGHTA, CDR2 FQGNSA. J was trimmed by 15 bases and V by 4 bases; bases with no gene match: 4. The CDR3 runs 11 residues. Here the CDR3 DNA reads TGTGCCAGCAGCTCCGGGACTAGCCTGTTCTTC. Encoded protein: CASSSGTSLFF.

The table lists this clone with a count of one. The CDR3 loop is CASSPIHARGSQETQYF. DNA for the CDR3: TGTGCCAGCTCACCTATACATGCCAGGGGATCCCAAGAGACCCAGTACTTC. The chain employs TRBV18 and TRBJ2-5; weak D call: TRBD1 (6 bases). CDR1 and CDR2 (germline): KGHSH, LQKENI. The CDR3 loop spans 17 amino acids. The V gene lost 3 bases and the J gene lost 1 base, with 18 bases spanning the gap.

This chain links TRBV5-5 with TRBJ2-7; tentative D call: TRBD2 (6 bases). Germline V lookup: CDR1 SGHKS, CDR2 YYEKEE (reference sequence). Deletions cut 4 bases from V and 2 bases from J, with 16 bases between. The CDR3 is 15 residues long. CDR3 bases: TGTGCCAGCAGCGACCGGGACTCCCATGCCTACGAGCAGTACTTC. As protein: CASSDRDSHAYEQYF.

This chain joins TRBV7-3 and TRBJ2-3, with D possibly being TRBD2 (6 bases). The length of the CDR3 is 15 residues. V was pared by 5 bases and J by 1 base, with 13 bases between. The V gene's germline CDR1 is SGHTA and CDR2 FQGTGA. The CDR3 DNA is TGTGCCAGCAGCCCTTCTAGCGCCCGCACAGATACGCAGTATTTT. This codes for CASSPSSARTDTQYF.

This rearrangement joins TRBV7-2 to TRBJ1-2; no firm D call. Germline-derived CDR1 and CDR2 are SGHTA and FQGNSA. V lost 1 base and J lost 8, with 14 bases in between. CDR3 length: 14 amino acids. CDR3 amino acids: CASSLGGNRGGYTF. The CDR3 DNA reads as TGTGCCAGCAGCTTAGGAGGCAACAGAGGGGGCTACACCTTC.

The DNA for the CDR3 is TGTGCCAGCAGCTTAGGGTTAGCGGGAGATGGAGATACGCAGTATTTT. It specifies CASSLGLAGDGDTQYF. This sequence joins TRBV11-2 and TRBJ2-3, with 9 bases fitting TRBD2. Germline-derived CDR1 and CDR2 are SGHAT and FQNNGV. The CDR3 runs 16 residues. The trim removed 1 base at V and 5 bases at J, leaving 7 bases unmatched.

This clone came up once. The CDR3, as DNA: TGTGCCATCAGTGAGTCCGTCGGGGGGCGGAACAATGAGCAGTTCTTC. This codes for CAISESVGGRNNEQFF. V usage is TRBV10-3 and J usage is TRBJ2-1; maybe TRBD2 (7 bases). Germline CDR1 and CDR2: ENHRY and SYGVKD. The CDR3 has 16 amino acids. V was clipped by 0 bases and J by 5 bases, with 14 bases between them.

This chain links TRBV2 with TRBJ1-3; 8 bases fit TRBD1. The CDR3 length is 14 residues. Germline V gene data show CDR1 as SNHLY and CDR2 as FYNNEI. V gave up 7 bases and J gave up 3 bases; unmatched junction bases: 5. CDR3 sequence reads: CASISRGLGNTIYF. The CDR3 DNA reads as TGTGCCAGCATATCCAGGGGGCTTGGAAACACCATATATTTT. Full variable domain (remainder filled in from reference TRBV2 and TRBJ1-3): EPEVTQTPSHQVTQMGQEVILRCVPISNHLYFYWYRQILGQKVEFLVSFYNNEISEKSEIFDDQFSVERPDGSNFTLKIRSTKLEDSAMYFCASISRGLGNTIYFGEGSWLTVV.

This chain connects TRBV28 to TRBJ2-5, with TRBD2 matching 8 bases. The germline CDR1 and CDR2 sequences are MDHEN and SYDVKM. J was trimmed by 5 bases and V by 6 bases; bases with no gene match: 5. The length of the CDR3 is 13 residues. The CDR3 coding sequence is TGTGCCAGCAGGGCGGGGGGCGCTGAGACCCAGTACTTC. This translates into CASRAGGAETQYF.

The gene calls are TRBV5-1 and TRBJ2-1; TRBD2 matches 11 bases. Germline loops: CDR1 SGHRS, CDR2 YFSETQ. The J segment lost 5 bases and the V segment lost 4 bases, leaving 5 bases of the junction unmatched. This CDR3 region has 15 residues. DNA for the CDR3: TGCGCCAGCAGCGCCGGGACTAGCGGACACAATGAGCAGTTCTTC. Translating it yields CASSAGTSGHNEQFF.

As regards this clone: Other DNA sequences from this sample encode an identical CDR3 as well. The gene calls are TRBV9 and TRBJ2-7, with 7 bases aligning to TRBD2. The CDR3 contains 15 residues. The V gene end was trimmed by 0 bases and the J gene end by 5 bases; junction bases not matched to a gene: 8. Germline CDR1 is SGDLS and CDR2 is YYNGEE. In DNA, the CDR3 is TGTGCCAGCAGCGTAGGTGGCGGGAGACGAAACGAGCAGTACTTC. It is translated as CASSVGGGRRNEQYF.

Only one count was recorded for this clone. The J gene is TRBJ2-1, the V gene TRBV7-8, with no clear D. Trimming left V 2 bases short and J 5 bases short, with 13 bases between. Germline V CDR1 and CDR2: SGHVS, FQNEAQ. The CDR3 is made up of 15 amino acids. CDR3 region: CASSLLRNRNNEQFF. The CDR3 coding sequence is TGTGCCAGCAGCTTATTAAGGAACAGAAACAATGAGCAGTTCTTC.